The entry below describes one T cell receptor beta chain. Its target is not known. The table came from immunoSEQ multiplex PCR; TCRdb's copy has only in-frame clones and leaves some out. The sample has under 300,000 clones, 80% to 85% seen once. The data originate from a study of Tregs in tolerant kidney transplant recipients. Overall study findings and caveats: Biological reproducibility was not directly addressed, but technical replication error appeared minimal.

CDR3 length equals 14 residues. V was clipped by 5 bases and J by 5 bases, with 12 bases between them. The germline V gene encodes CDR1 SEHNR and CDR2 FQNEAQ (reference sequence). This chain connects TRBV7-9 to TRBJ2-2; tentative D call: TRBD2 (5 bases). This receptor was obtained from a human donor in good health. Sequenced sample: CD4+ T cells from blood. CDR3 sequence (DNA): TGTGCCAGCAGCCACAACGGGGTTACCGGGGAGCTGTTTTTT. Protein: CASSHNGVTGELFF.